A selection of T cell receptor beta chains follows, all from one sample in a study of T cells in Graves' hyperthyroidism and ophthalmopathy. A single record per CDR3 protein comes from TCRdb applying MiXCR to the multiplex PCR reads. There are some 510,000 distinct CDR3 sequences in the sample; roughly 20% occur only once, and more than 25% lies in the top ten. The source material was blood. These receptors were taken from a man aged 18 to 35 with Graves' hyperthyroidism. CDR3s include the opening cysteine and the closing phenylalanine or tryptophan.

v_gene: TRBV2; j_gene: TRBJ2-7; len: 13; CDR3aa: CASSLSGDHEQYF
v_gene: TRBV28; j_gene: TRBJ2-7; len: 15; CDR3aa: CASSLSSTGLGEQYF
v_gene: TRBV20-1; j_gene: TRBJ1-5; len: 14; CDR3aa: CSARGHGQGRPQHF
v_gene: TRBV6-5; j_gene: TRBJ1-1; len: 16; CDR3aa: CASSSAGPPGDTEAFF
v_gene: TRBV9; j_gene: TRBJ1-2; len: 16; CDR3aa: CASSSTFVGGAYGYTF
v_gene: TRBV20-1; j_gene: TRBJ2-5; len: 16; CDR3aa: CSASGLAGAPQETQYF
v_gene: TRBV12-3/TRBV12-4; j_gene: TRBJ2-5; len: 17; CDR3aa: CASSLSRMGLAAETQYF
v_gene: TRBV2; j_gene: TRBJ2-5; len: 16; CDR3aa: CASRASGLADLRTQYF
v_gene: TRBV10-2; j_gene: TRBJ2-7; len: 15; CDR3aa: CASSESETGAYEQYF
v_gene: TRBV28; j_gene: TRBJ1-1; len: 13; CDR3aa: CASEARLNTEAFF
v_gene: TRBV12-3/TRBV12-4; j_gene: TRBJ1-5; len: 15; CDR3aa: CASSFSGDSNQPQHF
v_gene: TRBV20-1; j_gene: TRBJ2-7; len: 15; CDR3aa: CSASSNKPGPYEQYF
v_gene: TRBV6-5; j_gene: TRBJ1-2; len: 14; CDR3aa: CASSYSEINYGYTF
v_gene: TRBV28; j_gene: TRBJ2-5; len: 15; CDR3aa: CASSYLSDPQETQYF
v_gene: TRBV2; j_gene: TRBJ1-2; len: 12; CDR3aa: CASRGFNYGYTF
v_gene: TRBV28; j_gene: TRBJ1-5; len: 15; CDR3aa: CASTTPGGLVQPQHF
v_gene: TRBV6-2/TRBV6-3; j_gene: TRBJ1-1; len: 15; CDR3aa: CASNRPTHRDTEAFF
v_gene: TRBV12-3/TRBV12-4; j_gene: TRBJ2-2; len: 11; CDR3aa: CASREVSGLFF
v_gene: TRBV12-3/TRBV12-4; j_gene: TRBJ2-2; len: 16; CDR3aa: CASSPRQGVYAGELFF
v_gene: TRBV6-1; j_gene: TRBJ1-6; len: 13; CDR3aa: CASSDRELLSLHF
v_gene: TRBV6-1; j_gene: TRBJ2-4; len: 15; CDR3aa: CASSRPGQGASIQYF
v_gene: TRBV30; j_gene: TRBJ1-5; len: 16; CDR3aa: CAWSVEQKYSNQPQHF
v_gene: TRBV9; j_gene: TRBJ2-5; len: 15; CDR3aa: CASSVGGREVETQYF
v_gene: TRBV13; j_gene: TRBJ1-1; len: 12; CDR3aa: CASSSDHTEAFF
v_gene: TRBV27; j_gene: TRBJ2-4; len: 15; CDR3aa: CASSLKAIGRNIQYF
v_gene: TRBV18; j_gene: TRBJ2-5; len: 13; CDR3aa: CASSPARSGTQYF
v_gene: TRBV18; j_gene: TRBJ1-1; len: 15; CDR3aa: CASLEAFPSNTEAFF
v_gene: TRBV3-1; j_gene: TRBJ1-2; len: 14; CDR3aa: CASSPGPTNYGYTF
v_gene: TRBV28; j_gene: TRBJ1-1; len: 15; CDR3aa: CASSPQPSENTEAFF
v_gene: TRBV12-3/TRBV12-4; j_gene: TRBJ2-7; len: 13; CDR3aa: CASSLELQGEQYF
v_gene: TRBV6-5; j_gene: TRBJ2-5; len: 13; CDR3aa: CASSYSSWETQYF
v_gene: TRBV2; j_gene: TRBJ1-2; len: 12; CDR3aa: CASSDRGPGYTF